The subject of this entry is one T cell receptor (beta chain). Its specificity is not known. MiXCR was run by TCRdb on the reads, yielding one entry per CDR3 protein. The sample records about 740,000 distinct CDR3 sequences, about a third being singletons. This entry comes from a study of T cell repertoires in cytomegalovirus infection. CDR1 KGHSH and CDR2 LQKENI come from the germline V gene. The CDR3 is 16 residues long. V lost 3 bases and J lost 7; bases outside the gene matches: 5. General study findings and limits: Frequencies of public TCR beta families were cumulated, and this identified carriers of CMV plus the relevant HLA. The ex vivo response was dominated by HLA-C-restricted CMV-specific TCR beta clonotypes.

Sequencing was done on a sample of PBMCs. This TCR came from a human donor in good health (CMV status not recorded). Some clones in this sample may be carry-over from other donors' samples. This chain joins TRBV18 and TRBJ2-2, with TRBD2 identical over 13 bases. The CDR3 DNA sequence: TGTGCCAGCTCACCGTGGGGACTAGCGGGAAACGGGGAGCTGTTTTTT. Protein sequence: CASSPWGLAGNGELFF.